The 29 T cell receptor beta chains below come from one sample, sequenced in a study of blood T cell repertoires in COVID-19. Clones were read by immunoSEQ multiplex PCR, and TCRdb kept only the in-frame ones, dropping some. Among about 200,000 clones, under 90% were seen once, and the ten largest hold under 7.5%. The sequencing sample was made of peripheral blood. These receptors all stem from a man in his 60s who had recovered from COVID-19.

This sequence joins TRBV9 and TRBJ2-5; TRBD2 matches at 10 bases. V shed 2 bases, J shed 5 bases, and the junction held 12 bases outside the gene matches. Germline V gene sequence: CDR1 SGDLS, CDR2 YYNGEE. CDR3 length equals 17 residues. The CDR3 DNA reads TGTGCCAGCAGCGTGAGGAGTAGCGGGGGGCCCGGGGAGACCCAGTACTTC. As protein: CASSVRSSGGPGETQYF.

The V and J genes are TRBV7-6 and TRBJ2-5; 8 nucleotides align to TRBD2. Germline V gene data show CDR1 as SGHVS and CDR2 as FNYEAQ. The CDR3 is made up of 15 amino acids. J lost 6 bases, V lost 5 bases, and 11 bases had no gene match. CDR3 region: CASSSGTGGLQTQYF. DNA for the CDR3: TGTGCCAGCAGCAGCGGTACGGGGGGGCTTCAGACCCAGTACTTC.

CDR3: CATSRETVPGANVLTF. CDR3 DNA: TGTGCCACCAGCAGGGAGACAGTCCCTGGGGCCAACGTCCTGACTTTC. The chain carries TRBV15 and TRBJ2-6; the D gene is possibly TRBD1 (5 bases). The CDR3 consists of 16 residues. The V gene lost 3 bases and the J gene lost 2 bases, with 11 bases spanning the gap. Germline V lookup: CDR1 LNHNV, CDR2 YYDKDF (reference sequence).

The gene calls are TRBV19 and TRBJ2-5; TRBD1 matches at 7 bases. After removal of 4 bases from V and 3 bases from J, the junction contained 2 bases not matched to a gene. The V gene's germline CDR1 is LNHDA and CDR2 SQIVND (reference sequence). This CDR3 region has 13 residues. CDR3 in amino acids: CASSTGQKETQYF. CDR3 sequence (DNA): TGTGCCAGTAGTACGGGACAGAAAGAGACCCAGTACTTC.

In nucleotides, the CDR3 is TGCGCCAGCAGCAAGGGACAATCGAACACTGAAGCTTTCTTT. Its protein product is CASSKGQSNTEAFF. V and J are TRBV5-1 and TRBJ1-1; D perhaps matches TRBD1 (6 bases). V lost 4 bases and J lost 1, with 11 bases in between. The CDR3 spans 14 residues. The germline gives CDR1 SGHRS, CDR2 YFSETQ.

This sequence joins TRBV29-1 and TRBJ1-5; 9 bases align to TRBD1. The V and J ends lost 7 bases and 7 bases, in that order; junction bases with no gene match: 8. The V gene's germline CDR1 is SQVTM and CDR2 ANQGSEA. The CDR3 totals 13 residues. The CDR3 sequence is CSARQGEGQPQHF. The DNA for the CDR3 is TGCAGCGCTCGACAGGGGGAAGGGCAGCCCCAGCATTTT.

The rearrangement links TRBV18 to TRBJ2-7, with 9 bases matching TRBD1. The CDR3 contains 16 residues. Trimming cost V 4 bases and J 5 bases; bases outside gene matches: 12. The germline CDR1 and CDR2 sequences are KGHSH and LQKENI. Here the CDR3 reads CASSLSGTGRSHEQYF. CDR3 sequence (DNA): TGTGCCAGCTCACTGTCCGGGACAGGGAGATCGCACGAGCAGTACTTC. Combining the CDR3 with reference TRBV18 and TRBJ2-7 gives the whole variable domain NAGVMQNPRHLVRRRGQEARLRCSPMKGHSHVYWYRQLPEEGLKFMVYLQKENIIDESGMPKERFSAEFPKEGPSILRIQQVVRGDSAAYFCASSLSGTGRSHEQYFGPGTRLTVT.

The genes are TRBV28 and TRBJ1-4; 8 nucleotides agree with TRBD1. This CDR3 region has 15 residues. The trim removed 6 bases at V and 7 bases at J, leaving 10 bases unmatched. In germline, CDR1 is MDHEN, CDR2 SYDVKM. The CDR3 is CASSPSGQGGEKLFF. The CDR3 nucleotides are TGTGCCAGCAGCCCCTCCGGACAGGGAGGTGAAAAACTGTTTTTT.

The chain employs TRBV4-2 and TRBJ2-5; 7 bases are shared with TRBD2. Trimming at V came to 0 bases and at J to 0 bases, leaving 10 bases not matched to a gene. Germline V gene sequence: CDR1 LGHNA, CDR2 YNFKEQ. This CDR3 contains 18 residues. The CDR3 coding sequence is TGTGCCAGCAGCCAAGATCCTGGGGGGGTTACGTACCAAGAGACCCAGTACTTC. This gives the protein CASSQDPGGVTYQETQYF.

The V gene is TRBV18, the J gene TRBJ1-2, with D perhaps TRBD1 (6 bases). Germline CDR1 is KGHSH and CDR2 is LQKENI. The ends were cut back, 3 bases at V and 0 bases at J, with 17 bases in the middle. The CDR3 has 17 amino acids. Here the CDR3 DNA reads TGTGCCAGCTCACCCCTACCAGGGGTACTCGCTAACTATGGCTACACCTTC. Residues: CASSPLPGVLANYGYTF.

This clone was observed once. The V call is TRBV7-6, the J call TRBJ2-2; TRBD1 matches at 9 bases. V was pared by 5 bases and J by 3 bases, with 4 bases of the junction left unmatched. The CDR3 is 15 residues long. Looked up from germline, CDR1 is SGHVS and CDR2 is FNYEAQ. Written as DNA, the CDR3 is TGTGCCAGCAGCCGCGGGACAGGGTACACCGGGGAGCTGTTTTTT. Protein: CASSRGTGYTGELFF. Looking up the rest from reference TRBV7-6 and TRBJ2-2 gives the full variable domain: GAGVSQSPRYKVTKRGQDVALRCDPISGHVSLYWYRQALGQGPEFLTYFNYEAQQDKSGLPNDRFSAERPEGSISTLTIQRTEQRDSAMYRCASSRGTGYTGELFFGEGSRLTVL.

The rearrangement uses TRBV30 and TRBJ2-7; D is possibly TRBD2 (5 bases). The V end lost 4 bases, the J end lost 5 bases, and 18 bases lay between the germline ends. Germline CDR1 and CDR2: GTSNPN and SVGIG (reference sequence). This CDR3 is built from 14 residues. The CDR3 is CAWNSGFQRDEQYF. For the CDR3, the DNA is TGTGCCTGGAATTCAGGTTTCCAGAGGGACGAGCAGTACTTC.

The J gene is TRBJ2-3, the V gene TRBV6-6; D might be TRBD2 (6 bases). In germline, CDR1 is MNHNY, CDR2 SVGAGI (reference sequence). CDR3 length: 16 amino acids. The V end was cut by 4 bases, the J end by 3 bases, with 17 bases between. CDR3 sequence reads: CASSSHLLAKTDTQYF. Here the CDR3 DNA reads TGTGCCAGCAGTTCCCACCTTCTAGCGAAGACAGATACGCAGTATTTT.

DNA for the CDR3: TGCAGTGCTAGAAATGGTCGCGGCGCTTTCTTT. Translating gives CSARNGRGAFF. The chain couples TRBV20-1 to TRBJ1-1; D is ambiguous. The CDR3 is 11 amino acids. The ends were cut back, 2 bases at V and 11 bases at J, with 12 bases in the middle. Looked up from germline, CDR1 is DFQATT and CDR2 is SNEGSKA (reference sequence).

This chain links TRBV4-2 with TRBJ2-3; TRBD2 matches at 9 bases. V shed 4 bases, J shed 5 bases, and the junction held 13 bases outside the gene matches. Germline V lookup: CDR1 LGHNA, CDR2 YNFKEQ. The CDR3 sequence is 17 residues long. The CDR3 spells CASSPRTAGGPIDTQYF. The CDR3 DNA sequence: TGTGCCAGCAGCCCAAGGACGGCGGGAGGGCCGATAGATACGCAGTATTTT.

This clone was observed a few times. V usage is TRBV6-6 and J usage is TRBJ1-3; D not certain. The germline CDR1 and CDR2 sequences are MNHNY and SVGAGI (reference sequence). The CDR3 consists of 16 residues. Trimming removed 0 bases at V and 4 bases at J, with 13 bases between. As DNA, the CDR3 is TGTGCCAGCAGTTACTCGGGCCAGCTCAGCGGAAACACCATATATTTT. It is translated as CASSYSGQLSGNTIYF.

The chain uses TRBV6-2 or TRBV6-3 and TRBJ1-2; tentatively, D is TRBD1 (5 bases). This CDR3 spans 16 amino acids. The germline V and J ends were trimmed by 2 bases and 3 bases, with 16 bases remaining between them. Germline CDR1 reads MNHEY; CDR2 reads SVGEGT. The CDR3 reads CASSYREGRRDYGYTF. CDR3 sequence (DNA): TGTGCCAGCAGTTACCGGGAGGGACGACGAGACTATGGCTACACCTTC.

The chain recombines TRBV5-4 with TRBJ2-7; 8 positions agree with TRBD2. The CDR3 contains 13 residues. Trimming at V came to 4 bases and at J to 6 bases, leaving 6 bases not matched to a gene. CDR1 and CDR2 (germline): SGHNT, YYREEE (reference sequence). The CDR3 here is CASSVGLDGEQYF. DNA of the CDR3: TGTGCCAGCAGCGTGGGACTAGATGGCGAGCAGTACTTC.

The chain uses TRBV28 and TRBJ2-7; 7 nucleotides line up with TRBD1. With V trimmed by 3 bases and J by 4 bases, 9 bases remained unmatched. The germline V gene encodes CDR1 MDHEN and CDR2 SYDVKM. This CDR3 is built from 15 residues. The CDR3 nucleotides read TGTGCCAGCAGTTTGGCAGGGGGTAGTGTTTACGAGCAGTACTTC. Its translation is CASSLAGGSVYEQYF. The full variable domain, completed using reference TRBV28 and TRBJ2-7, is DVKVTQSSRYLVKRTGEKVFLECVQDMDHENMFWYRQDPGLGLRLIYFSYDVKMKEKGDIPEGYSVSREKKERFSLILESASTNQTSMYLCASSLAGGSVYEQYFGPGTRLTVT.

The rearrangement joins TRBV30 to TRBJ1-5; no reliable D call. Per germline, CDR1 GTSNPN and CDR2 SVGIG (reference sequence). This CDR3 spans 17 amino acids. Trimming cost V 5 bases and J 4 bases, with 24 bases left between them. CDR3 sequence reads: CAWLVGGCLIGNQPQHF. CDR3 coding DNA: TGTGCCTGGCTGGTCGGAGGGTGCTTAATCGGTAATCAGCCCCAGCATTTT.

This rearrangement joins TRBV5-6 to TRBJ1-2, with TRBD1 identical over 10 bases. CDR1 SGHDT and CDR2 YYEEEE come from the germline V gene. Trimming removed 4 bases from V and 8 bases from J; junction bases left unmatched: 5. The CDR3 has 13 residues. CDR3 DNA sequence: TGTGCCAGCAGCCGACAGGGGGCGCGGGGCTACACCTTC. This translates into CASSRQGARGYTF.

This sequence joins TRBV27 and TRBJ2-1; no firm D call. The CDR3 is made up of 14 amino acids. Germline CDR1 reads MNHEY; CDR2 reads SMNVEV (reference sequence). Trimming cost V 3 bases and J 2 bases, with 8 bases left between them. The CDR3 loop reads CASSFLGPYNEQFF. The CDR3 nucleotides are TGTGCCAGCAGTTTCTTGGGCCCCTACAATGAGCAGTTCTTC.

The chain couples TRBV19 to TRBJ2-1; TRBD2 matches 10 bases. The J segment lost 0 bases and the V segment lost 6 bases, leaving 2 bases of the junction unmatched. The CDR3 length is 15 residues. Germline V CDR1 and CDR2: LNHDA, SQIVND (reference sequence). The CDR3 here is CASRRLAGSYNEQFF. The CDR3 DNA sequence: TGTGCCAGTAGGAGACTAGCGGGCTCCTACAATGAGCAGTTCTTC.

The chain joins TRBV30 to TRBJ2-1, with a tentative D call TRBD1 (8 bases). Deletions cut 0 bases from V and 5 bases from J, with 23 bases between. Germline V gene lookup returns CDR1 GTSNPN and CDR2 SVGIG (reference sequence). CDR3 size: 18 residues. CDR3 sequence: CAWSVSHRGGKGDNEQFF. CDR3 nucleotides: TGTGCCTGGAGTGTATCCCACAGGGGGGGTAAAGGTGACAATGAGCAGTTCTTC.

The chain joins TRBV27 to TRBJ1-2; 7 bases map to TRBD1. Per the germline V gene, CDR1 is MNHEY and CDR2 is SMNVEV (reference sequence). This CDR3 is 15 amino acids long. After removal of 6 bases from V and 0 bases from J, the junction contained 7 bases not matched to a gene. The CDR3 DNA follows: TGTGCCAGCAGCGCTAGGGACAGAGCTAACTATGGCTACACCTTC. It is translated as CASSARDRANYGYTF.

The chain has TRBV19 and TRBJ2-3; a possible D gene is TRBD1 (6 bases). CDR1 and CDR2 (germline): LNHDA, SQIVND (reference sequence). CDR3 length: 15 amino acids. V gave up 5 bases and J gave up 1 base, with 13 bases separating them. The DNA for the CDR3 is TGTGCCAGTAGTCTTGGCAGGGGACGCACAGATACGCAGTATTTT. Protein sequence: CASSLGRGRTDTQYF.

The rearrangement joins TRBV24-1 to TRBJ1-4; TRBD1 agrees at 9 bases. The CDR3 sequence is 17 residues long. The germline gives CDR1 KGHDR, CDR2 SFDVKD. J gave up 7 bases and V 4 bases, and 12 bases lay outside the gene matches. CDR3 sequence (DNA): TGTGCCACCAGTGACAACGGAGGGGGGACAGGGAGTGAAAAACTGTTTTTT. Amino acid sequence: CATSDNGGGTGSEKLFF.

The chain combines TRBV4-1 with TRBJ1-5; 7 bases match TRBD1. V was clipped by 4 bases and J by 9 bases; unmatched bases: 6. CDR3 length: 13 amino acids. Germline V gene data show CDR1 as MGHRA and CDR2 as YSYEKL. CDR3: CASSPGTVPPQHF. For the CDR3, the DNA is TGCGCCAGCAGCCCGGGGACAGTCCCGCCCCAGCATTTT.

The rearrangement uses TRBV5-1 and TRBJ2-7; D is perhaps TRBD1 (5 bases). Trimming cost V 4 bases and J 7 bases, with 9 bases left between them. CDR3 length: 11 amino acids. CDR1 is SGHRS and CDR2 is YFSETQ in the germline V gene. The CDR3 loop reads CASSLNREQYF. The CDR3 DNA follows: TGCGCCAGCAGCCTCAACAGGGAGCAGTACTTC.